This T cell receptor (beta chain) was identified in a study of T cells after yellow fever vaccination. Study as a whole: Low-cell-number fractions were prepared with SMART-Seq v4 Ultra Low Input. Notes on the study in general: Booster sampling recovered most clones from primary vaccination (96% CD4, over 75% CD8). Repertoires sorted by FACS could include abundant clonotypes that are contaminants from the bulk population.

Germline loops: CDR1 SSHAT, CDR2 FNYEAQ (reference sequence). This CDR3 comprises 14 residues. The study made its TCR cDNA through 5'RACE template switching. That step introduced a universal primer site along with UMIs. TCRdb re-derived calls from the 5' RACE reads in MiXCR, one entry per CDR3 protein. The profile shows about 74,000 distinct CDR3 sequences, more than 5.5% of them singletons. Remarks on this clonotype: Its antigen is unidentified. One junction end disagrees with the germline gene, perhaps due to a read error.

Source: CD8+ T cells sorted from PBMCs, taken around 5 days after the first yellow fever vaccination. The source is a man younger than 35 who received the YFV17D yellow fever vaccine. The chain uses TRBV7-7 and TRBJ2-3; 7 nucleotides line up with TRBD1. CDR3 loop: CASSSNGTADTQYF. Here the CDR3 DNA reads TGTGCTAGCAGCTCGAATGGGACAGCAGATACGCAGTATTTT.